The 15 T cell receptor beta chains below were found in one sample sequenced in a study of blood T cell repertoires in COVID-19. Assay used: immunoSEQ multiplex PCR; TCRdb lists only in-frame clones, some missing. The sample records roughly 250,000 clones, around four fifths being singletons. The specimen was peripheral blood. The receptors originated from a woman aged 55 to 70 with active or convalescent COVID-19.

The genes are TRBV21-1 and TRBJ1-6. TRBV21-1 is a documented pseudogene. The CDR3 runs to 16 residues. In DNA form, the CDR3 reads TGTGCCAGCAGCAGTCCGGGGGGGGATCTAGGATCACCCCTCCACTTT. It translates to CASSSPGGDLGSPLHF.

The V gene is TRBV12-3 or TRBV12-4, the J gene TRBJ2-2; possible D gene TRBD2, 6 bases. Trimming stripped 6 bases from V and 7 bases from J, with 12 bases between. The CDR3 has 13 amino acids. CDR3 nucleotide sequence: TGTGCCAGCAGCCTTGGGGGGAACGGGGAGCTGTTTTTT. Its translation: CASSLGGNGELFF.

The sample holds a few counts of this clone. CDR3 residues: CASRPGQGPYEQYF. The CDR3 DNA reads TGTGCCAGCAGACCGGGACAGGGCCCCTACGAGCAGTACTTC. The J gene is TRBJ2-7, the V gene TRBV28; TRBD1 agrees at 9 bases. Trimming took 6 bases from V and 2 from J; bases not matched to a gene: 5. CDR3 length: 14 residues. Germline CDR1 and CDR2: MDHEN and SYDVKM.

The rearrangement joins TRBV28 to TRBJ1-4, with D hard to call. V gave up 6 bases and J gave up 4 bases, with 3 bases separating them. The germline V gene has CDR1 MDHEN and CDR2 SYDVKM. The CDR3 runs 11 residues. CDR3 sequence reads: CASSHNEKLFF. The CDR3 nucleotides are TGTGCCAGCAGCCATAATGAAAAACTGTTTTTT.

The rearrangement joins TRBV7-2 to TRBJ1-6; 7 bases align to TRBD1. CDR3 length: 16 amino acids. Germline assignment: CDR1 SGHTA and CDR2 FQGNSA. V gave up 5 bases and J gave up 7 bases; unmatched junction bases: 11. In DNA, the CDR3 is TGTGCCAGCAGCCATCAAGCGACAGGGAGGAATTCACCCCTCCACTTT. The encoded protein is CASSHQATGRNSPLHF. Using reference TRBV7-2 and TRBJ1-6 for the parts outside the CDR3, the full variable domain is GAGVSQSPSNKVTEKGKDVELRCDPISGHTALYWYRQSLGQGLEFLIYFQGNSAPDKSGLPSDRFSAERTGGSVSTLTIQRTQQEDSAVYLCASSHQATGRNSPLHFGNGTRLTVT.

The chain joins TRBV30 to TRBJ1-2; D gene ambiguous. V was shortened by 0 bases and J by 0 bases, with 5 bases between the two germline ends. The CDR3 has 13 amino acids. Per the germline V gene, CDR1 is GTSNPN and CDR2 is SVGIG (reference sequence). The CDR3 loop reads CAWSVAANYGYTF. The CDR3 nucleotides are TGTGCCTGGAGTGTGGCAGCTAACTATGGCTACACCTTC.

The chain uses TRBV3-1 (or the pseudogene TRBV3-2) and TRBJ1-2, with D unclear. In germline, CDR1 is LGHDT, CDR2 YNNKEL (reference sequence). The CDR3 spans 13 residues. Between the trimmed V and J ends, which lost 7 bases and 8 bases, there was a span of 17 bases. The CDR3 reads CASTHNYRTGYTF. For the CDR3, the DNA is TGTGCCAGCACCCACAATTACAGAACCGGCTACACCTTC.

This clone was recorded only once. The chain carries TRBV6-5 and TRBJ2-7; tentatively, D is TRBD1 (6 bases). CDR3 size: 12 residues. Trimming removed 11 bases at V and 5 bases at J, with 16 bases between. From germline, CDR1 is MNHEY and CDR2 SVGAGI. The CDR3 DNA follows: TGTGCCTCAAGGGGGAACGCCCACGAGCAGTACTTC. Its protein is CASRGNAHEQYF.

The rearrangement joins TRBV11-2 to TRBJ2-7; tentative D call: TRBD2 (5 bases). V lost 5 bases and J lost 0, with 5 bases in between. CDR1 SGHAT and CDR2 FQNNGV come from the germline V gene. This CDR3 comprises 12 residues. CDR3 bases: TGTGCCAGCAGCGGACTCTCCTACGAGCAGTACTTC. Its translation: CASSGLSYEQYF.

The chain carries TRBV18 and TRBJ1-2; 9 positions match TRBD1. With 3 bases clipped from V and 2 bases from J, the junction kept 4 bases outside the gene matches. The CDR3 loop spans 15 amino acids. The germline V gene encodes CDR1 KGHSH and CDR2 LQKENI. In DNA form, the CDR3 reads TGTGCCAGCTCACCTGACGACAGGGGGAACTATGGCTACACCTTC. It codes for CASSPDDRGNYGYTF.

CDR3 loop: CAISESGRGEQPQHF. The CDR3 DNA reads as TGTGCCATCAGTGAGTCGGGCAGGGGCGAGCAGCCCCAGCATTTT. The V call is TRBV10-3, the J call TRBJ1-5; possibly TRBD1 for D (6 bases). The germline V gene has CDR1 ENHRY and CDR2 SYGVKD. The V gene lost 0 bases and the J gene lost 7 bases, with 13 bases spanning the gap. This CDR3 is built from 15 residues.

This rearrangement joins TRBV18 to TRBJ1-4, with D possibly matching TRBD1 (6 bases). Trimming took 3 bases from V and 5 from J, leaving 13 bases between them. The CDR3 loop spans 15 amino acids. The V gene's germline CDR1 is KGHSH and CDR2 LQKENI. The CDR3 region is CASSPPGQPNEKLFF. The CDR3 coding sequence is TGTGCCAGCTCACCGCCGGGACAACCGAATGAAAAACTGTTTTTT. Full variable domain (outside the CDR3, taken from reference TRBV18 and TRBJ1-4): NAGVMQNPRHLVRRRGQEARLRCSPMKGHSHVYWYRQLPEEGLKFMVYLQKENIIDESGMPKERFSAEFPKEGPSILRIQQVVRGDSAAYFCASSPPGQPNEKLFFGSGTQLSVL.

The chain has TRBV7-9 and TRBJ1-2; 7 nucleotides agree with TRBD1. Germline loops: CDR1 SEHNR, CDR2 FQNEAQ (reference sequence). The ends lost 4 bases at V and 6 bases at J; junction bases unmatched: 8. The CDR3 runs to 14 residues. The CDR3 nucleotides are TGTGCCAGCAGCTCCCGTTGGCAGGGGGATGGCTACACCTTC. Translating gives CASSSRWQGDGYTF.

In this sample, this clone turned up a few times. CDR3: CASSYAGMNTEAFF. The DNA for the CDR3 is TGTGCCAGCAGTTACGCGGGTATGAACACTGAAGCTTTCTTT. The rearrangement joins TRBV6-6 to TRBJ1-1; no clear D gene. Trimming removed 2 bases at V and 0 bases at J, with 7 bases between. The CDR3 totals 14 residues. CDR1 MNHNY and CDR2 SVGAGI come from the germline V gene (reference sequence).

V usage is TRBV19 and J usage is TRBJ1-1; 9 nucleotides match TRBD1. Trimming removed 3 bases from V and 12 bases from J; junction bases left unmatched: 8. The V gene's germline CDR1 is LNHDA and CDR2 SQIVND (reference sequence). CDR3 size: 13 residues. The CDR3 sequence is CASSIRDRVMTFF. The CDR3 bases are TGTGCCAGTAGTATCCGGGACAGGGTGATGACTTTCTTT. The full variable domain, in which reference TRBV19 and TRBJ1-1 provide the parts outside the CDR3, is DGGITQSPKYLFRKEGQNVTLSCEQNLNHDAMYWYRQDPGQGLRLIYYSQIVNDFQKGDIAEGYSVSREKKESFPLTVTSAQKNPTAFYLCASSIRDRVMTFFGQGTRLTVV.